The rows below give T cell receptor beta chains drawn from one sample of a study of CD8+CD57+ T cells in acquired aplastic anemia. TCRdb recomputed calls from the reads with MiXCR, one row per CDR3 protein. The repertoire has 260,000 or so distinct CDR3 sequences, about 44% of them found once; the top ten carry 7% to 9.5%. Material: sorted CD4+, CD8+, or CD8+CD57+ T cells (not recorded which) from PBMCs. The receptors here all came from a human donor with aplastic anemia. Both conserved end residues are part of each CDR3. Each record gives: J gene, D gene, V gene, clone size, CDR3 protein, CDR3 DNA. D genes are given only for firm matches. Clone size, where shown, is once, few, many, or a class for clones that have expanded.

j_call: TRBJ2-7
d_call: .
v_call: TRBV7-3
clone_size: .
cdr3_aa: CASSSEVGYEQYF
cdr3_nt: TGTGCCAGCAGCTCTGAGGTGGGCTACGAGCAGTACTTC

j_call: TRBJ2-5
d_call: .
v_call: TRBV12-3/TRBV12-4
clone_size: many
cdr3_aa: CASSQDSQETQYF
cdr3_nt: TGTGCCAGCAGTCAGGACAGCCAAGAGACCCAGTACTTC

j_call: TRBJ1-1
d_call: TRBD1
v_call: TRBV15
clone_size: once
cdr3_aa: CATSRGTGWNTEAFF
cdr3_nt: TGTGCCACCAGCAGAGGGACAGGGTGGAACACTGAAGCTTTCTTT

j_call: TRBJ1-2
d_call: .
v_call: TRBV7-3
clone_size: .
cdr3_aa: CASSTTGSYGYTF
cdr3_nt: TGTGCCAGTAGTACTACAGGGTCCTATGGCTACACCTTC

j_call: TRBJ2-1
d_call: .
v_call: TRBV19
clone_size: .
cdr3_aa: CASSEGNGQLF
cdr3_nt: TGTGCCAGTAGCGAGGGAAATGGGCAGCTCTTC

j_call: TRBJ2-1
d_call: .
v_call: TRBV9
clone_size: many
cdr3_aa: CASSLAGTQYNEQFF
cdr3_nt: TGTGCCAGCAGCCTCGCTGGGACACAATACAATGAGCAGTTCTTC

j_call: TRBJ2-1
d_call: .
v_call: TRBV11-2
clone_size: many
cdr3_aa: CASSLDHINEQFF
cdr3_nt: TGTGCCAGCAGCTTAGATCATATCAATGAGCAGTTCTTC

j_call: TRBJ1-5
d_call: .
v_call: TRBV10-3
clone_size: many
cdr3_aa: CAISAVVDRDSFYSNQPQHF
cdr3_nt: TGTGCCATCAGTGCGGTGGTGGATAGAGACTCTTTTTATAGCAATCAGCCCCAGCATTTT

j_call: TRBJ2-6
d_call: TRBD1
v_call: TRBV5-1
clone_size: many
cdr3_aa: CASWGQPSGANVLTF
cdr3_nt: TGCGCCAGCTGGGGACAGCCCTCTGGGGCCAACGTCCTGACTTTC

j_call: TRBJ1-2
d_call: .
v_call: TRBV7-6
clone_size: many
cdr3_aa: CASSEASNYGYTF
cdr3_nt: TGTGCCAGCTCCGAGGCGTCTAACTATGGCTACACCTTC

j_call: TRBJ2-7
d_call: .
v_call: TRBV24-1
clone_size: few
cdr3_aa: CATSETLGQSYEQYF
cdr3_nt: TGTGCCACCAGTGAAACCCTAGGACAGTCCTACGAGCAGTACTTC

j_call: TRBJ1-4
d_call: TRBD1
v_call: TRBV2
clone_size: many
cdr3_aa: CASSWTPGQANEKLFF
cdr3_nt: TGTGCCAGCAGTTGGACCCCGGGACAGGCAAATGAAAAACTGTTTTTT

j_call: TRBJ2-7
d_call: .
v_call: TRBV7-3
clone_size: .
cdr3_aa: CASSLMSRAVDEQYF
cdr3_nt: TGTGCCAGCAGCTTAATGAGCCGGGCTGTCGACGAGCAGTACTTC

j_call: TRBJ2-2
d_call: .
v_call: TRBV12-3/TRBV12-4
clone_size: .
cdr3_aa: CATGSNTGELFF
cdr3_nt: TGTGCGACCGGTAGCAACACCGGGGAGCTGTTTTTT

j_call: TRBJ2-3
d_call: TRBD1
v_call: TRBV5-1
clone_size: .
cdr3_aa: CASSDRGRVDTQYF
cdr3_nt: TGCGCCAGCAGCGACAGGGGGCGAGTAGATACGCAGTATTTT

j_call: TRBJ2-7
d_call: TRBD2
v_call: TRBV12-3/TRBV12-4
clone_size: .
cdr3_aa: CASSPRVSAGDSYEQYF
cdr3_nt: TGTGCCAGCAGTCCCAGGGTATCAGCGGGGGACTCCTACGAGCAGTACTTC

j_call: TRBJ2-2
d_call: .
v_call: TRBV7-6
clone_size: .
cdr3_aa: CASSLGGGGANTGELFF
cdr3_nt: TGTGCCAGCAGCTTAGGGGGCGGGGGCGCGAACACCGGGGAGCTGTTTTTT

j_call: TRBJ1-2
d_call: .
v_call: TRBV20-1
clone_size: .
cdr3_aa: CSPRGDYGYTF
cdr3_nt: TGCAGTCCCCGAGGAGACTATGGCTACACCTTC

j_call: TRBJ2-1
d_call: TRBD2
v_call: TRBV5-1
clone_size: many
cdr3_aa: CASSDFREDNEQFF
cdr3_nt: TGCGCCAGCAGCGACTTCCGGGAGGACAATGAGCAGTTCTTC

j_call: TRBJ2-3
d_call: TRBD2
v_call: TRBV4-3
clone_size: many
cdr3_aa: CASSQALADDTQYF
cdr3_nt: TGCGCCAGCAGCCAAGCCCTAGCGGATGATACGCAGTATTTT

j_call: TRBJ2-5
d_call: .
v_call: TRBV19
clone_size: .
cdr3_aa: CASTPTGPYQETQYF
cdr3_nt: TGTGCCAGTACCCCGACCGGACCTTATCAAGAGACTCAGTACTTC

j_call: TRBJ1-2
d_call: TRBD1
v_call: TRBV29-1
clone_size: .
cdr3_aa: CAGTEANYGYTF
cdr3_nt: TGCGCCGGGACAGAGGCTAACTATGGCTACACCTTC

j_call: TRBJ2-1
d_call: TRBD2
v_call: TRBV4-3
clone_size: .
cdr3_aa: CASSQGVGAGGTTSSYNEQFF
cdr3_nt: TGCGCCAGCAGCCAGGGCGTAGGTGCGGGGGGGACCACGAGCTCCTACAATGAGCAGTTCTTC

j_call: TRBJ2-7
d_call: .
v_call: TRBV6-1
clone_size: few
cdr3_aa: CASSEGPGRYSYEQYF
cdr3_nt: TGTGCCAGCAGTGAGGGCCCGGGGAGATACTCCTACGAGCAGTACTTC

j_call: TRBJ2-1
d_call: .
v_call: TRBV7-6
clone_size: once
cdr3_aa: CASNSERHNEQFF
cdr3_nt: TGTGCCAGCAACTCAGAGCGGCACAATGAGCAGTTCTTC

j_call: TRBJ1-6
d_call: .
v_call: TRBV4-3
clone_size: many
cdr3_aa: CASRDPSSYNSPLHF
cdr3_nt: TGCGCCAGCAGGGACCCGAGCTCCTATAATTCACCCCTCCACTTT